Below are 19 T cell receptor beta chains sequenced from a single sample in a study of cytotoxic CD8 clonotypes in ibrutinib-treated CLL. TCRdb keeps only in-frame clones here, not all; method: immunoSEQ multiplex PCR. The repertoire holds about 140,000 clones, with about 91% as singletons. Sequenced here: PBMCs, sampled after 12 months of ibrutinib treatment. The receptors were gathered from a human donor with chronic lymphocytic leukemia.

The chain couples TRBV5-8 to TRBJ1-5, with 7 bases fitting TRBD1. The trim removed 6 bases at V and 1 base at J, leaving 4 bases unmatched. Germline V gives CDR1 SGHTS, CDR2 YDEGEE. This CDR3 is built from 14 residues. The CDR3 DNA reads TGTGCCAGCACCCTGACAGGGAGCAATCAGCCCCAGCATTTT. Its translation: CASTLTGSNQPQHF. Supplemented by reference TRBV5-8 and TRBJ1-5, the full variable domain reads EAGVTQSPTHLIKTRGQQATLRCSPISGHTSVYWYQQALGLGLQFLLWYDEGEERNRGNFPPRFSGRQFPNYSSELNVNALELEDSALYLCASTLTGSNQPQHFGDGTRLSIL.

The J gene is TRBJ2-1, the V gene TRBV27, with 8 bases matching TRBD2. The CDR3 totals 16 residues. Germline loops: CDR1 MNHEY, CDR2 SMNVEV (reference sequence). The V gene end was trimmed by 6 bases and the J gene end by 0 bases; junction bases not matched to a gene: 7. CDR3 DNA sequence: TGTGCCAGCAGCCCTCGGGAGGGGAGCTCCTACAATGAGCAGTTCTTC. Amino acids: CASSPREGSSYNEQFF.

V and J are TRBV10-3 and TRBJ2-3, with 8 bases identical to TRBD2. This CDR3 has 17 residues. J was trimmed by 3 bases and V by 0 bases; bases with no gene match: 8. Germline V CDR1 and CDR2: ENHRY, SYGVKD. The CDR3 bases are TGTGCCATCAGTGAGTCTTTTGGGCTAGCGGGTACAGATACGCAGTATTTT. As protein: CAISESFGLAGTDTQYF.

Here the CDR3 reads CASSLGLAGEQYF. As DNA, the CDR3 is TGTGCCAGCAGCCTCGGACTAGCGGGGGAGCAGTACTTC. This sequence joins TRBV2 and TRBJ2-7; 12 bases are shared with TRBD2. CDR1 and CDR2 from the germline V gene are SNHLY and FYNNEI. The CDR3 loop spans 13 amino acids. J gave up 7 bases and V 6 bases, and 4 bases lay outside the gene matches. Based on the CDR3 plus reference TRBV2 and TRBJ2-7, the full variable domain is EPEVTQTPSHQVTQMGQEVILRCVPISNHLYFYWYRQILGQKVEFLVSFYNNEISEKSEIFDDQFSVERPDGSNFTLKIRSTKLEDSAMYFCASSLGLAGEQYFGPGTRLTVT.

This chain joins TRBV7-2 and TRBJ2-7; no clear D gene. The germline V and J ends were trimmed by 3 bases and 3 bases, with 15 bases remaining between them. The germline gives CDR1 SGHTA, CDR2 FQGNSA. The CDR3 spans 15 residues. CDR3 in amino acids: CASSFFDSQVYEQYF. The CDR3 bases are TGTGCCAGCAGCTTCTTTGACTCCCAAGTCTACGAGCAGTACTTC.

CDR3 nucleotide sequence: TGTGCCAGCAGTTTCACGGGACCGATCAATGAGCAGTTCTTC. It encodes CASSFTGPINEQFF. The genes are TRBV6-6 and TRBJ2-1; D may be TRBD1 or TRBD2 (5 bases each). Per germline, CDR1 MNHNY and CDR2 SVGAGI (reference sequence). The CDR3 is made up of 14 amino acids. V was trimmed by 4 bases and J by 6 bases, leaving 13 bases between them.

The chain uses TRBV9 and TRBJ2-7; 12 bases map to TRBD2. This CDR3 is built from 17 residues. Germline CDR1 and CDR2: SGDLS and YYNGEE. V was pared by 1 base and J by 6 bases, with 11 bases of the junction left unmatched. The CDR3 sequence is CASSVMSGASGRVEQYF. For the CDR3, the DNA is TGTGCCAGCAGCGTAATGTCCGGGGCTAGCGGGAGGGTCGAGCAGTACTTC.

The chain has TRBV9 and TRBJ2-7, with unresolved D. The CDR3 totals 14 residues. Trimming left V 1 base short and J 0 bases short, with 8 bases between. CDR1 is SGDLS and CDR2 is YYNGEE in the germline V gene. The CDR3 DNA is TGTGCCAGCAGCGTATTTGGAGTCTCCTACGAGCAGTACTTC. The encoded protein is CASSVFGVSYEQYF.

This chain joins TRBV19 and TRBJ1-2; tentatively, D is TRBD1 (5 bases). Trimming stripped 10 bases from V and 5 bases from J, with 23 bases between. CDR1 and CDR2 from the germline V gene are LNHDA and SQIVND (reference sequence). CDR3 length: 15 amino acids. CDR3 region: CATLPRSGGEYGYTF. The CDR3 coding sequence is TGTGCCACCCTCCCCCGCTCGGGGGGTGAGTATGGCTACACCTTC.

The gene calls are TRBV14 and TRBJ2-5; no firm D call. The CDR3 has 14 amino acids. In germline, CDR1 is SGHDN, CDR2 FVKESK. Trimming stripped 2 bases from V and 6 bases from J, with 13 bases between. CDR3 protein: CASSQKSYLQTQYF. CDR3 DNA: TGTGCCAGCAGCCAAAAATCTTACTTACAGACCCAGTACTTC.

The CDR3 loop reads CASSSAGGPTEAFF. The CDR3 DNA sequence: TGTGCCAGCAGCTCAGCAGGAGGGCCCACTGAAGCTTTCTTT. The chain couples TRBV11-2 to TRBJ1-1; D is unresolved. V lost 4 bases and J 4 bases, leaving 13 bases between the germline ends. The germline V gene has CDR1 SGHAT and CDR2 FQNNGV. The CDR3 totals 14 residues.

The V gene is TRBV29-1, the J gene TRBJ2-3; 14 positions agree with TRBD2. V trimming: 2 bases; J trimming: 3 bases; junction bases outside the gene matches: 1. CDR3 length: 15 residues. Germline loops: CDR1 SQVTM, CDR2 ANQGSEA. CDR3 nucleotide sequence: TGCAGCGTTGAAAGGACTAGCGGGAGGACAGATACGCAGTATTTT. This sequence encodes CSVERTSGRTDTQYF.

This chain joins TRBV19 and TRBJ2-7, with D hard to call. Trimming left V 3 bases short and J 2 bases short, with 8 bases between. Germline V gene sequence: CDR1 LNHDA, CDR2 SQIVND (reference sequence). The CDR3 consists of 13 residues. The CDR3: CASSIGPTYEQYF. CDR3 nucleotide sequence: TGTGCCAGTAGTATTGGTCCGACCTACGAGCAGTACTTC. Supplemented by reference TRBV19 and TRBJ2-7, the full variable domain reads DGGITQSPKYLFRKEGQNVTLSCEQNLNHDAMYWYRQDPGQGLRLIYYSQIVNDFQKGDIAEGYSVSREKKESFPLTVTSAQKNPTAFYLCASSIGPTYEQYFGPGTRLTVT.

V gene TRBV27 combines with J gene TRBJ2-7, with 10 positions matching TRBD2. Trimming took 0 bases from V and 4 from J; bases not matched to a gene: 0. The germline V gene has CDR1 MNHEY and CDR2 SMNVEV (reference sequence). This CDR3 region has 14 residues. The CDR3 DNA follows: TGTGCCAGCAGTTTATCGGGACTAGCGTACGAGCAGTACTTC. Amino acids: CASSLSGLAYEQYF.

This sequence joins TRBV14 and TRBJ2-7, with D tentatively TRBD1 or TRBD2 (5 bases each). V shed 4 bases and J shed 4 bases, with 17 bases lying between them. The CDR3 extends over 15 amino acids. The germline V gene has CDR1 SGHDN and CDR2 FVKESK. CDR3 region: CASSLLGVNGYEQYF. In nucleotides, the CDR3 is TGTGCCAGCAGCCTCCTGGGGGTAAATGGTTACGAGCAGTACTTC.

The V and J genes are TRBV7-6 and TRBJ2-2; D gene ambiguous. Trimming removed 4 bases from V and 6 bases from J, with 15 bases in between. Germline loops: CDR1 SGHVS, CDR2 FNYEAQ. The CDR3 spans 15 residues. The CDR3 DNA is TGTGCCAGCAGCTCCTTCATAGATCTCCCCGGGGAGCTGTTTTTT. Translation gives CASSSFIDLPGELFF.

This sequence joins TRBV28 and TRBJ1-2; the D is unclear. The V gene lost 2 bases and the J gene lost 5 bases, with 6 bases spanning the gap. CDR1 MDHEN and CDR2 SYDVKM come from the germline V gene. The CDR3 totals 12 residues. The CDR3 region is CASSLSTYGYTF. CDR3 nucleotides: TGTGCCAGCAGTTTAAGTACGTATGGCTACACCTTC.

This sequence joins TRBV6-4 and TRBJ1-5; 8 bases agree with TRBD1. V lost 5 bases and J lost 6; bases outside the gene matches: 3. Germline V gives CDR1 MRHNA, CDR2 SNTAGT. This CDR3 has 13 amino acids. In DNA, the CDR3 is TGTGCCAGCAGTATACAGGGGGGTCAGCCCCAGCATTTT. Its protein is CASSIQGGQPQHF.

The rearrangement links TRBV5-1 to TRBJ1-4; D is unresolved. The CDR3 covers 14 residues. The germline gives CDR1 SGHRS, CDR2 YFSETQ. Trimming left V 7 bases short and J 6 bases short, with 16 bases between. CDR3 residues: CASSPGRLDEKLFF. The CDR3 region has the DNA TGCGCCAGCTCCCCCGGTAGACTCGATGAAAAACTGTTTTTT.